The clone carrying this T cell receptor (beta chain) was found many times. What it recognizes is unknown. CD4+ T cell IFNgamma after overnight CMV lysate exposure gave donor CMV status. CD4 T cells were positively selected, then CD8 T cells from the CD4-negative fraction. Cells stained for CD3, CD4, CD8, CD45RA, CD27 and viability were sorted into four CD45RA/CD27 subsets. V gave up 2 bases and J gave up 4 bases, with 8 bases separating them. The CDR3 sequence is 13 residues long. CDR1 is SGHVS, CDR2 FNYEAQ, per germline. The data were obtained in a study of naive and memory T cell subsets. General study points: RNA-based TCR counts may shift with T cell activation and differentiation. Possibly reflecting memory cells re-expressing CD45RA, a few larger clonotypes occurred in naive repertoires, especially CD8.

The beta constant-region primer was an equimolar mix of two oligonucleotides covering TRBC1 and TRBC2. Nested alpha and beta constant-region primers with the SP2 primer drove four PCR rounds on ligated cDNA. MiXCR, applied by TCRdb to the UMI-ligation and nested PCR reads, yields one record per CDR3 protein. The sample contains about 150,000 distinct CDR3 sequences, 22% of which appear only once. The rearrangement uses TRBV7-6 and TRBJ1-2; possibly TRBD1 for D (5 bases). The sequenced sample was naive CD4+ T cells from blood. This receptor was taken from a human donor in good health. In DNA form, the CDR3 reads TGTGCCAGCAGCTTACAGGGCGGCTATGGCTACACCTTC. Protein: CASSLQGGYGYTF.